This T cell receptor beta chain was recovered during a study of radiation and T cells in renal cell carcinoma (dated by TCRdb to 2018 to 2020). Background on the whole study: The samples were drawn from a clinical trial, where primary renal cell carcinomas were treated with 15 Gy of stereotactic body radiation therapy and then removed by nephrectomy 4 weeks afterward. In total, roughly 53 samples underwent TCR beta sequencing: approximately 26 tumors plus 27 peripheral blood samples. Across all 50 or so samples, approximately 4,000,000 unique CDR3 nucleotide sequences, encoding about 3,000,000 unique CDR3 amino acid sequences, were identified.

From its cysteine to its phenylalanine, the CDR3 spans 17 amino acids. The read is trimmed to its CDR3 DNA, 51 bases read in frame from base 1. V is cut by 1 base and J by 2 bases, and the space between the germline ends is 17 bases. The germline V gene (reference sequence) specifies SGHNT as CDR1 and YYREEE as CDR2. Results and caveats for the whole study, not just this receptor: In blood, the top tumor clonotypes increased between baseline and 2 weeks post-radiation and then shrank by 4 weeks, which suggests that tumor-resident clones expanded only transiently. The single-armed trial design could not address effects of radiation dose or scheduling on the TCR repertoire. Because no pretreatment tumor biopsies were available, whether clonotypes were present in the tumor at baseline could not be determined. Blood repertoire dynamics were not followed beyond 4 weeks after treatment.

In light of the paper, this sample's time point label describes: baseline pretreatment blood. The treatment or condition tag for this specimen amounts to: 15 Gy SBRT to primary tumor, nephrectomy 4 weeks later. To track tumor-enriched clonotypes, serial peripheral blood was sampled from radiation-treated patients at baseline and at 2 weeks and 4 weeks after SBRT. Every patient's renal cell carcinoma showed clear cell pathology. The QIAamp DNA Blood Mini Kit (Qiagen) was used to prepare genomic DNA for TCR sequencing. The analyses included only samples that passed all quality control checks. Comment on this clone: The antigen this receptor binds is unknown. Base qualities are missing; no much larger clone stands one base away.

Following the manufacturer's recommendations, the immunoSEQ kit was used to generate TCR beta libraries from genomic DNA. To prepare libraries, a first multiplex PCR with proprietary primers was run, followed by a second PCR that added unique barcodes, and a bead cleanup was done after each round. Each sample batch included a kit-provided positive control reaction and a negative control reaction. The final libraries underwent checking on an Agilent 4200 TapeStation D1000 ScreenTape, volumetric pooling, and quantification by qPCR. Sequencing was performed on an Illumina NextSeq500 with a MidOutput 150-cycle cartridge, and 156 Read1 and 15 Index1 cycles were run with kit custom primers. The pooled library was loaded at 1.0 pM, and around 22% PhiX control was spiked in. As for the authors' bioinformatics: Vendor-processed data were analyzed in R, with a clonotype defined as all T cells sharing the same CDR3 nucleotide sequence. In the clone abundance analyses, frequencies in each sample were normalized to that sample's 10,000 most abundant clones. Public T cell clones, which averaged fewer than five per sample, were excluded before analysis. Tumor-enriched clonotypes and baseline blood-enriched clonotypes were defined as those with an abundance difference of at least 32-fold between compartments. Clonotypes expanded or contracted between blood time points were identified with a beta-binomial differential abundance model. Tumor-blood repertoire similarity was measured with the Baroni-Urbani and Buser coefficient, and groups were compared using two-tailed Wilcoxon tests in R. TCRdb retrieved this table from immuneACCESS and kept in-frame rearrangements only. Not all clones are present; in checked studies, unresolved V genes account for under half, and no reason is known for the remainder. V, J and clone size were drawn from that table, and D and trimming were deduced from the DNA. In all, the sample holds about 88,000 clones, and approximately 86% of those were seen once. The ten largest clonotypes hold almost 8% of the sample.

The chain is assembled from TRBV5-4 and TRBJ2-3; the D segment could be TRBD2, given 6 matching bases. The source of this sequence is a man between 45 and 60 years old with renal cell carcinoma. Sequences were derived from blood, sampled from a patient whose treatment included radiotherapy and nephrectomy. The nucleotides are TGTGCCAGCAGCTTGCCGCCAGGCGGGGCCTACACAGATACGCAGTATTTT. The translation is CASSLPPGGAYTDTQYF.